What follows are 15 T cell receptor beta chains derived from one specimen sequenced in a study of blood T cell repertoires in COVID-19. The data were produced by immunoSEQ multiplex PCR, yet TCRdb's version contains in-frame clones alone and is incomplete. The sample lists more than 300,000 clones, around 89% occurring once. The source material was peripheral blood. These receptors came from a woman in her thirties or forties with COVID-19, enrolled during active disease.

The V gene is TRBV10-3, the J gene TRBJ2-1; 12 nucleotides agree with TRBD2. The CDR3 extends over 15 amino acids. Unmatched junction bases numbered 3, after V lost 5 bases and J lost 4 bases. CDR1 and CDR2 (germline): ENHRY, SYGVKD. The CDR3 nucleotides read TGTGCCATCAGTCTAGCGGGAGGGCATTACAATGAGCAGTTCTTC. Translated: CAISLAGGHYNEQFF.

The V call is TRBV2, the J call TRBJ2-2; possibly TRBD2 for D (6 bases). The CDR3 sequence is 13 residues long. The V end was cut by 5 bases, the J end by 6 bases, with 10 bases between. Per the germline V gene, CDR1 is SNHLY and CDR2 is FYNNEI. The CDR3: CASSKSGSGELFF. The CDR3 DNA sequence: TGTGCCAGCAGTAAGAGCGGGTCCGGGGAGCTGTTTTTT.

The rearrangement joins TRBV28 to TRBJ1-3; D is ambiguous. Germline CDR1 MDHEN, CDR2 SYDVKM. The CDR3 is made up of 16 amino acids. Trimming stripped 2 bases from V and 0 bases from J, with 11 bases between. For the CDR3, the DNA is TGTGCCAGCAGTTTACAGGCTGTCGGCTCTGGAAACACCATATATTTT. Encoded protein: CASSLQAVGSGNTIYF.

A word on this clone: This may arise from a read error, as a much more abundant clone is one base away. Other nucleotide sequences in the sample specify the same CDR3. This CDR3 reads CASSDSSGGADTQYF. The CDR3 DNA follows: TGTGCCAGCAGTGACTCTAGCGGGGGGGCAGATACGCAGTATTTT. The chain carries TRBV6-4 and TRBJ2-3; TRBD2 matches at 11 bases. V lost 0 bases and J lost 4; bases outside the gene matches: 0. Per the germline V gene, CDR1 is MRHNA and CDR2 is SNTAGT. There are 15 residues in the CDR3.

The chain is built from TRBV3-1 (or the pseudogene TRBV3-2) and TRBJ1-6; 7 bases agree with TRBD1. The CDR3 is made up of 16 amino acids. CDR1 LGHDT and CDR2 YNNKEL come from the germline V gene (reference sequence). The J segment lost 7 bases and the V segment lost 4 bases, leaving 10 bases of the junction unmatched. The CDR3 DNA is TGTGCCAGCAGCCCGACTTGGGACAGAAAAAATTCACCCCTCCACTTT. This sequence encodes CASSPTWDRKNSPLHF.

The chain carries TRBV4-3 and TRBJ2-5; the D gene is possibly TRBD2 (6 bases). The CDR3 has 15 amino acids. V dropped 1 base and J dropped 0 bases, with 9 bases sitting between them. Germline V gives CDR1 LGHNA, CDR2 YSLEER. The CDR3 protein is CASSQGRGYQETQYF. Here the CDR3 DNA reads TGCGCCAGCAGCCAAGGCCGGGGGTACCAAGAGACCCAGTACTTC.

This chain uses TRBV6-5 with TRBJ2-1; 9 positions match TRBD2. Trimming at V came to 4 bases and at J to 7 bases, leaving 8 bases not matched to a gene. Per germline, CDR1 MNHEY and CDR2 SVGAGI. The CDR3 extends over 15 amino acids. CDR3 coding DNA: TGTGCCAGCAGTTGGGGCGGGAGGGCTTCTAATGAGCAGTTCTTC. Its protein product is CASSWGGRASNEQFF.

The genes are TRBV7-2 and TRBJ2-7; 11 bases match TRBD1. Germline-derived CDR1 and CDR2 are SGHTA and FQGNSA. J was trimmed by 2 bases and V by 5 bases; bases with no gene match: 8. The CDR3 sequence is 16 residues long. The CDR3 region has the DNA TGTGCCAGCAGCCCGGGGGACAGGGGGAATACCTACGAGCAGTACTTC. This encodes CASSPGDRGNTYEQYF.

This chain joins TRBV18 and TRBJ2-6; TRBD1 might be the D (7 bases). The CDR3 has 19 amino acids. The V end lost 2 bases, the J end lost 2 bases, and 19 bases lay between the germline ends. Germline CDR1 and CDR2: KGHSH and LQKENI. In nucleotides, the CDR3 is TGTGCCAGCTCACCAGCGGGGACAGTCCAGCGGGCTGGGGCCAACGTCCTGACTTTC. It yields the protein CASSPAGTVQRAGANVLTF.

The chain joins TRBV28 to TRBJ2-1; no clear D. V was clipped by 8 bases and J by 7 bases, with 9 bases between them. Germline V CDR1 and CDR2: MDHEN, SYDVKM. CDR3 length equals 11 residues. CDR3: CASVAVNEQFF. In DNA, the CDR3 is TGTGCCAGCGTGGCCGTGAATGAGCAGTTCTTC.

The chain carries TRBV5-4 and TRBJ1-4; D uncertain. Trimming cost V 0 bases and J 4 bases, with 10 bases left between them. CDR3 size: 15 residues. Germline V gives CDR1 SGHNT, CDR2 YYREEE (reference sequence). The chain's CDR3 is CASSLEPKSNEKLFF. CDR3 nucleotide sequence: TGTGCCAGCAGCTTGGAACCCAAGAGTAATGAAAAACTGTTTTTT.

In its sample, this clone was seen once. This CDR3 is CASSYTENTEAFF. As DNA, the CDR3 is TGTGCCAGCAGTTATACAGAGAACACTGAAGCTTTCTTT. The rearrangement links TRBV12-3 or TRBV12-4 to TRBJ1-1; D uncertain. V dropped 4 bases and J dropped 1 base, with 7 bases sitting between them. The CDR3 spans 13 residues.

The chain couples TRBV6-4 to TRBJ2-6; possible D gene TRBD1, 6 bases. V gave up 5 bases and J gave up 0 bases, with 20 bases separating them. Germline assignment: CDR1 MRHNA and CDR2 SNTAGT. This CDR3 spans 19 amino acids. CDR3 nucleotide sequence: TGTGCCAGCAGTCTAAGGGGGATACCGGCTAACTCTGGGGCCAACGTCCTGACTTTC. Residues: CASSLRGIPANSGANVLTF.

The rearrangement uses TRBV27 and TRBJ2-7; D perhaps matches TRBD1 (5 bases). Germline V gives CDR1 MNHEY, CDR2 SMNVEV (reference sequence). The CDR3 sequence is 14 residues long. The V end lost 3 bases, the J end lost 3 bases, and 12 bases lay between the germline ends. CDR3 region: CASSFALGLYEQYF. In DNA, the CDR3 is TGTGCCAGCAGTTTTGCCCTGGGGCTCTACGAGCAGTACTTC.

The CDR3 loop is CASSPDADSANYGYTF. CDR3 sequence (DNA): TGTGCCAGCAGCCCAGATGCCGACAGCGCTAACTATGGCTACACCTTC. The chain is built from TRBV12-1 and TRBJ1-2; the tabulated D call, TRBD1, remains unverified against the DNA. TRBV12-1 is noted as a pseudogene. The CDR3 totals 16 residues.